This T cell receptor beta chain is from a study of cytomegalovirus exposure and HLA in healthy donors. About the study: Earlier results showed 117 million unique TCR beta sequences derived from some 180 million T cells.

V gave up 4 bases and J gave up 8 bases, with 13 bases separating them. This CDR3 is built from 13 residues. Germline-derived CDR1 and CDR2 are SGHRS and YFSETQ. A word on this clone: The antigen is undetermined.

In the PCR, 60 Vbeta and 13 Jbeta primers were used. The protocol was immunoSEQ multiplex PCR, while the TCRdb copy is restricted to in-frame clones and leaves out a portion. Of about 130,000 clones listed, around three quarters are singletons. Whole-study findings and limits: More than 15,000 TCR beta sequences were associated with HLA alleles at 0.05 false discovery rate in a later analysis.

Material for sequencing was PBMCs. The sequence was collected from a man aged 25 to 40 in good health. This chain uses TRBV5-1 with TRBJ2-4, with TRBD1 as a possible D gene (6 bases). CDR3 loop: CASSQGSEDIQYF. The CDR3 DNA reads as TGCGCCAGCAGCCAGGGGTCCGAGGACATTCAGTACTTC. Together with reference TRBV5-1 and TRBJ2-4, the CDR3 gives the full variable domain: KAGVTQTPRYLIKTRGQQVTLSCSPISGHRSVSWYQQTPGQGLQFLFEYFSETQRNKGNFPGRFSGRQFSNSRSEMNVSTLELGDSALYLCASSQGSEDIQYFGAGTRLSVL.